The 20 T cell receptor beta chains presented below share a single source sample, sequenced in a study of beta chain features in type 1 diabetes. Whole-study findings and limits: When Type 1 diabetes patients were examined, their TCRB CDR3s proved moderately but significantly shorter in all four CD4+ subsets.

Sequenced material consisted of expressed TCRB transcripts (all of the isolated RNA was reverse transcribed). Measured with immunoSEQ multiplex PCR; TCRdb has only the in-frame clones, and not every one. The sample contains tens of thousands of clones, around 56% of which appear only once. Their recognized antigens are unknown. Sequencing input: Tregs from blood. The source is a woman in her thirties or forties with type 1 diabetes.

This CDR3 reads CASSLFNSYEQYF. CDR3 in DNA: TGTGCCAGCAGTTTATTCAACTCCTACGAGCAGTACTTC. The chain carries TRBV27 and TRBJ2-7, with no clear D. The length of the CDR3 is 13 residues. V was shortened by 1 base and J by 0 bases, with 4 bases between the two germline ends. Germline assignment: CDR1 MNHEY and CDR2 SMNVEV (reference sequence).

The V gene is TRBV5-6, the J gene TRBJ2-1; tentative D call: TRBD1 (6 bases). Germline-derived CDR1 and CDR2 are SGHDT and YYEEEE. Trimming removed 4 bases at V and 9 bases at J, with 20 bases between. The CDR3 totals 15 residues. The CDR3 loop reads CASSLPSRGYSEQFF. The CDR3 DNA sequence: TGTGCCAGCAGCCTCCCGAGCAGGGGTTATAGTGAGCAGTTCTTC.

This clone has a handful of counts. This chain joins TRBV10-2 and TRBJ2-5, with D maybe TRBD2 (6 bases). The V end lost 7 bases, the J end lost 5 bases, and 14 bases lay between the germline ends. This CDR3 contains 13 residues. CDR1 and CDR2 from the germline V gene are WSHSY and SAAADI. CDR3 region: CASKLAGMETQYF. CDR3 DNA sequence: TGCGCCAGCAAACTAGCTGGAATGGAGACCCAGTACTTC.

V usage is TRBV4-3 and J usage is TRBJ1-2, with D possibly matching TRBD1 (5 bases). The CDR3 consists of 15 residues. V gave up 1 base and J gave up 8 bases, with 17 bases separating them. Germline lookup yields CDR1 LGHNA and CDR2 YSLEER. Here the CDR3 DNA reads TGCGCCAGCAGCCAAGCGGGGGGGACCCTTTCCGGCTACACCTTC. It encodes CASSQAGGTLSGYTF.

This clone has a single count. The chain links TRBV8-2 to TRBJ1-2. TRBV8-2 is shown as a pseudogene. CDR3 length: 16 residues. The chain's CDR3 is CGSDVRIRSVDYGYTF. CDR3 bases: TGTGGCAGTGACGTACGTATTCGGAGCGTCGACTATGGCTACACCTTC.

The rearrangement links TRBV7-2 to TRBJ2-5, with TRBD2 as a possible D gene (6 bases). Germline V gene sequence: CDR1 SGHTA, CDR2 FQGNSA. Trimming shortened V by 3 bases and J by 4 bases, and 9 bases separated the two germline ends. The CDR3 loop spans 13 amino acids. The CDR3 DNA reads TGTGCCAGCAGCTTCCGGGGGACAGAGACCCAGTACTTC. Its translation: CASSFRGTETQYF.

The chain employs TRBV25-1 and TRBJ1-5, with 7 bases that match TRBD1. The V gene's germline CDR1 is MGHDK and CDR2 SYGVNS. Germline trimming cut 3 bases from V and 0 bases from J; bases unmatched to any gene: 8. CDR3 length: 17 residues. The CDR3 DNA sequence: TGTGCCAGCAGTGAGACTGACAGGGCCTATAGCAATCAGCCCCAGCATTTT. It yields the protein CASSETDRAYSNQPQHF.

The V and J genes are TRBV29-1 and TRBJ1-1; D uncertain. The V gene lost 6 bases and the J gene lost 0 bases, with 11 bases spanning the gap. Germline V lookup: CDR1 SQVTM, CDR2 ANQGSEA. The CDR3 totals 13 residues. The chain's CDR3 is CSVLENMNTEAFF. The CDR3 DNA reads as TGCAGCGTGTTAGAAAATATGAACACTGAAGCTTTCTTT. The entire variable domain, with the rest obtained from reference TRBV29-1 and TRBJ1-1, is as follows: SAVISQKPSRDICQRGTSLTIQCQVDSQVTMMFWYRQQPGQSLTLIATANQGSEATYESGFVIDKFPISRPNLTFSTLTVSNMSPEDSSIYLCSVLENMNTEAFFGQGTRLTVV.

This chain connects TRBV6-1 to TRBJ1-2, with TRBD1 matching over 7 bases. The CDR3 has 13 amino acids. The germline V gene has CDR1 MNHNS and CDR2 SASEGT. V trimming: 8 bases; J trimming: 5 bases; junction bases outside the gene matches: 8. CDR3 amino acids: CASRTGFSYGYTF. The CDR3 nucleotides read TGTGCCAGCCGGACAGGTTTTTCGTATGGCTACACCTTC.

This chain links TRBV7-2 with TRBJ2-1, with 9 bases lining up with TRBD2. Germline values: CDR1 SGHTA, CDR2 FQGNSA. This CDR3 is 15 amino acids long. V lost 5 bases, J lost 4 bases, and 6 bases stayed unmatched. CDR3 nucleotide sequence: TGTGCCAGCAGCGGCGGGGGGGCCCTTTACAATGAGCAGTTCTTC. Translated: CASSGGGALYNEQFF.

The DNA of the CDR3 is TGTGCCAGCAGTTTGGGGGGAGGTGGTGCTTTATATGGCTACACCTTC. Translation: CASSLGGGGALYGYTF. The V gene is TRBV28, the J gene TRBJ1-2; TRBD1 might be the D (5 bases). This CDR3 spans 16 amino acids. Germline V gene lookup returns CDR1 MDHEN and CDR2 SYDVKM. Deletions cut 3 bases from V and 5 bases from J, with 19 bases between.

This chain connects TRBV9 to TRBJ2-1; TRBD1 might be the D (5 bases). CDR1 is SGDLS, CDR2 YYNGEE, per germline. Trimming shortened V by 3 bases and J by 4 bases, and 8 bases separated the two germline ends. The CDR3 loop spans 13 amino acids. The CDR3 sequence is CASSGGLYNEQFF. CDR3 coding DNA: TGTGCCAGCAGCGGGGGCCTGTACAATGAGCAGTTCTTC.

The CDR3 region is CASNEEGPREREQYF. CDR3 in DNA: TGCGCCAGCAACGAGGAGGGACCCAGGGAACGCGAGCAGTACTTC. The V gene is TRBV5-1, the J gene TRBJ2-7, with TRBD2 as a possible D gene (6 bases). Germline V gives CDR1 SGHRS, CDR2 YFSETQ. Trimming pared 6 bases from V and 6 bases from J, leaving 22 bases between. This CDR3 is built from 15 residues. Filled out from reference TRBV5-1 and TRBJ2-7, the complete variable domain reads KAGVTQTPRYLIKTRGQQVTLSCSPISGHRSVSWYQQTPGQGLQFLFEYFSETQRNKGNFPGRFSGRQFSNSRSEMNVSTLELGDSALYLCASNEEGPREREQYFGPGTRLTVT.

V is TRBV18 and J is TRBJ2-6; the match to TRBD2 covers 14 bases. The CDR3 is 19 amino acids. V lost 1 base to trimming and J lost 3 bases; unmatched junction nucleotides: 5. Germline CDR1 is KGHSH and CDR2 is LQKENI. In DNA form, the CDR3 reads TGTGCCAGCTCACCACTTCCGGGACTAGCGGGAGTTGGGGCCAACGTCCTGACTTTC. It yields the protein CASSPLPGLAGVGANVLTF.

This chain uses TRBV28 with TRBJ2-7, with TRBD1 matching 8 bases. The V gene end was trimmed by 6 bases and the J gene end by 2 bases; junction bases not matched to a gene: 9. The V gene's germline CDR1 is MDHEN and CDR2 SYDVKM. The length of the CDR3 is 15 residues. The CDR3 here is CASRSPGQDPYEQYF. CDR3 DNA: TGTGCCAGCAGGTCGCCGGGACAGGATCCCTACGAGCAGTACTTC.

The CDR3 sequence is CASSLDLRGGANTGELFF. For the CDR3, the DNA is TGTGCCAGCAGCTTAGATCTTCGGGGAGGGGCGAACACCGGGGAGCTGTTTTTT. The V and J genes are TRBV11-2 and TRBJ2-2, with 7 bases aligning to TRBD2. The V gene's germline CDR1 is SGHAT and CDR2 FQNNGV. The CDR3 sequence is 18 residues long. The ends lost 0 bases at V and 0 bases at J; junction bases unmatched: 7. The whole variable domain, remainder taken from reference TRBV11-2 and TRBJ2-2, is EAGVAQSPRYKIIEKRQSVAFWCNPISGHATLYWYQQILGQGPKLLIQFQNNGVVDDSQLPKDRFSAERLKGVDSTLKIQPAKLEDSAVYLCASSLDLRGGANTGELFFGEGSRLTVL.

The chain recombines TRBV19 with TRBJ1-1; 9 nucleotides align to TRBD1. The CDR3 extends over 14 amino acids. Germline trimming cut 7 bases from V and 5 bases from J; bases unmatched to any gene: 8. Germline V gives CDR1 LNHDA, CDR2 SQIVND (reference sequence). CDR3 sequence: CASTTGQGWTEAFF. The CDR3 region has the DNA TGTGCCAGTACCACGGGACAGGGATGGACTGAAGCTTTCTTT.

The genes are TRBV6-6 and TRBJ1-1; TRBD1 matches at 7 bases. This CDR3 is built from 12 residues. Trimming removed 2 bases from V and 7 bases from J; junction bases left unmatched: 1. Per the germline V gene, CDR1 is MNHNY and CDR2 is SVGAGI (reference sequence). The CDR3 sequence: CASSYHRGEAFF. The CDR3 nucleotides are TGTGCCAGCAGTTACCACAGGGGTGAAGCTTTCTTT.

The CDR3 DNA reads TGTGCCGTAGGGCCCGAAGGGGGAGACATGAACACTGAAGCTTTCTTT. Translated: CAVGPEGGDMNTEAFF. The chain links TRBV19 to TRBJ1-1; the D gene is possibly TRBD1 (6 bases). Germline V gene data show CDR1 as LNHDA and CDR2 as SQIVND (reference sequence). V was shortened by 11 bases and J by 0 bases, with 22 bases between the two germline ends. The CDR3 runs to 16 residues.

CDR3 region: CASRMDRGPDTQYF. As DNA, the CDR3 is TGTGCCAGCAGGATGGACAGGGGGCCAGATACGCAGTATTTT. The chain combines TRBV2 with TRBJ2-3, with 11 bases aligning to TRBD1. CDR3 size: 14 residues. Germline lookup yields CDR1 SNHLY and CDR2 FYNNEI. Unmatched junction bases numbered 3, after V lost 6 bases and J lost 4 bases.